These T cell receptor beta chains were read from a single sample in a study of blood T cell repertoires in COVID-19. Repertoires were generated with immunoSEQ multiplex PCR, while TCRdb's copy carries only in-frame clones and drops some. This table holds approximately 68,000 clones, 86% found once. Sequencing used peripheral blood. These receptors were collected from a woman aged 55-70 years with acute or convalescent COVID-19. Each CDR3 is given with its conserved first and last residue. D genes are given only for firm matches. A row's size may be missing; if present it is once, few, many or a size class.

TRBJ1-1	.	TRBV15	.	TGTGCCACCAGCAGTCGGGGATGGACTGAAGCTTTCTTT	CATSSRGWTEAFF
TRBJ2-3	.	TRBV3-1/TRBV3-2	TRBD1	TGTGCCAGCAGCCGGCCGGGGACAGGGCTTCCAGATACGCAGTATTTT	CASSRPGTGLPDTQYF
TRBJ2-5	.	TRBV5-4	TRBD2	TGTGCCAGCAGCGTGGGGGGGGGAGAGACCCAGTACTTC	CASSVGGGETQYF
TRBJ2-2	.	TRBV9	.	TGTGCCAGCAGCATACAGGGTAGCGAGACCGGGGAGCTGTTTTTT	CASSIQGSETGELFF
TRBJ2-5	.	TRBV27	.	TGTGCCAGCAGTTTCTACATGGGGGGAAAAGAGACCCAGTACTTC	CASSFYMGGKETQYF
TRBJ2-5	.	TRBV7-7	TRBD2	TGTGCCAGCAGCTTACCGGGGGGAGGGGAGACCCAGTACTTC	CASSLPGGGETQYF
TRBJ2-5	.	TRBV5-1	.	TGCGCCAGCAGCGGGGGGGACACTTTAGGCCAGACCCAGTACTTC	CASSGGDTLGQTQYF
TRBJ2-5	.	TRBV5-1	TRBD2	TGCGCCACCACCCCGGGCGGGGGGGCCATCGAGACCCAGTACTTC	CATTPGGGAIETQYF
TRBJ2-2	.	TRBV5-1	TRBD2	TGCGCCAGCAGCCGATCGGGGGGGGCCGGGGAGCTGTTTTTT	CASSRSGGAGELFF
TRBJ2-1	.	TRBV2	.	TGTGCCAGCACAATGCTACATGAGCAGTTCTTC	CASTMLHEQFF
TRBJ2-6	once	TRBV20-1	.	TGCAGTGCTAGTTGGCAGGGGGGAACTGGGGCCAACGTCCTGACTTTC	CSASWQGGTGANVLTF
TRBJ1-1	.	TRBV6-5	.	TGTGCCAGCAGGCCCCCCGGGGGGAAAACTGAAGCTTTCTTT	CASRPPGGKTEAFF
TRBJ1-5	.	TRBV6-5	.	TGTGCCAGCAGCTCTGGGGGAGGGGGCAATCAGCCCCAGCATTTT	CASSSGGGGNQPQHF
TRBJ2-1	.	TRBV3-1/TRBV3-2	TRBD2	TGTGCCAGCAGCCAAGATTTTCATCGGGGACTAGCGGGGGGCTACAATGAGCAGTTCTTC	CASSQDFHRGLAGGYNEQFF
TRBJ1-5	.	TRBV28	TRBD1	TGTGCCAGCATCCCTCAGGGGGGAAATCAGCCCCAGCATTTT	CASIPQGGNQPQHF
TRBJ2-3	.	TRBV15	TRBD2	TGTGCCACCAGCAGGGCCTTGGCTAGCGGGACAGATACGCAGTATTTT	CATSRALASGTDTQYF
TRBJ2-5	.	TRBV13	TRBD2	TGTGCCAGCAGCTTAGATGGCGGGGGGTACCAAGAGACCCAGTACTTC	CASSLDGGGYQETQYF
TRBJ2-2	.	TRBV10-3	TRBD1	TGTGCCATCTTAAAGGACAGGGCCGGGACCGGGGAGCTGTTTTTT	CAILKDRAGTGELFF
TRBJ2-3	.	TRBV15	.	TGTGCCACCAGCAGAAGACTAGTGCAAGGAGATACGCAGTATTTT	CATSRRLVQGDTQYF
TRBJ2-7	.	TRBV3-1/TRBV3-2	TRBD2	TGTGCCAGCAGCCAGCGGGGGGCGAACGCCTACGAGCAGTACTTC	CASSQRGANAYEQYF
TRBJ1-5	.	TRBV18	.	TGTGCCAGCTCACCTGACAGAAATCAGCCCCAGCATTTT	CASSPDRNQPQHF
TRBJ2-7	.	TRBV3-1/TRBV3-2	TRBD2	TGTGCCAGCAGCCAATCGGGCCCGGGGGGGCACGAGCAGTACTTC	CASSQSGPGGHEQYF
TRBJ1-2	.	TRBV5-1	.	TGCGCCAGCAGCTTGAGTACAGGATTATACTATGGCTACACCTTC	CASSLSTGLYYGYTF
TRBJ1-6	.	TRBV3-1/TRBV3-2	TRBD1	TGTGCCAGCAGCCAGACAGGGGGCATCGGTTCACCCCTCCACTTT	CASSQTGGIGSPLHF
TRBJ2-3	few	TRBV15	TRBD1	TGTGCCACGGCCCCTCCAGGGGGACAGTCTTTCAGGGCGCAGTATTTT	CATAPPGGQSFRAQYF
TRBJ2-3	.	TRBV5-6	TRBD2	TGTGCCAGCAGGCCGACTAGCGGGGTGAGAGATACGCAGTATTTT	CASRPTSGVRDTQYF
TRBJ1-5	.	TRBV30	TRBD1	TGTGCCTCCTCCCCTCGGACAGGACTCAATCAGCCCCAGCATTTT	CASSPRTGLNQPQHF
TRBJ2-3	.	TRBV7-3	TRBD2	TGTGCCAGCAGCTTAAACGGGGGGGCCGACACAGATACGCAGTATTTT	CASSLNGGADTDTQYF
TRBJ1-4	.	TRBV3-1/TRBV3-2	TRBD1	TGTGCCAGCAGCCTGTCCGGGGGACAGGGTAGTGAAAAACTGTTTTTT	CASSLSGGQGSEKLFF
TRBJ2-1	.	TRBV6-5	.	TGTGCCAGCAGGGAGGAAAGTGCGGTGAATGAGCAGTTCTTC	CASREESAVNEQFF
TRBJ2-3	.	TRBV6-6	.	TGTGCCAGCAGCCTTGACAGCTTACTCACAGATACGCAGTATTTT	CASSLDSLLTDTQYF
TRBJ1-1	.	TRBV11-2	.	TGTGCCAGCAGTCCCACAGAGTACACTGAAGCTTTCTTT	CASSPTEYTEAFF
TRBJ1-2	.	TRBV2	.	TGTGCCAGCAGTTTTAGCCCCTATGGCTACACCTTC	CASSFSPYGYTF